This T cell receptor beta chain was documented in a study of early T cells in non-severe SARS-CoV-2 infection. Study overall: Sequencing targeted bulk RNA from unsorted whole blood, leaving chains unpaired.

The CDR3 consists of 14 residues. The J segment lost 3 bases and the V segment lost 6 bases, leaving 7 bases of the junction unmatched. Looked up from germline, CDR1 is LGHNA and CDR2 is YNFKEQ. The sample holds a few counts of this clonotype. Its target is not known. Unique molecular identifiers were affixed to single, distinct cDNA molecules. TCRdb reanalysed the 5' RACE reads using MiXCR and keeps one entry per CDR3 protein. The sample yields some 67,000 distinct CDR3 sequences, approximately 9.1% seen once. Study conclusions and caveats: Lookups in VDJdb leaned toward anti-spike CD8 responses and missed private and CD4 specificities.

The sequence came from an adult who was a healthcare worker with PCR-confirmed SARS-CoV-2 infection or an uninfected control (not recorded which). This sequence joins TRBV4-2 and TRBJ1-1, with 7 bases aligning to TRBD1. The source material was whole blood, sampled at baseline. CDR3 loop: CASSITGADTEAFF. DNA of the CDR3: TGTGCCAGCAGTATTACAGGGGCGGACACTGAAGCTTTCTTT.